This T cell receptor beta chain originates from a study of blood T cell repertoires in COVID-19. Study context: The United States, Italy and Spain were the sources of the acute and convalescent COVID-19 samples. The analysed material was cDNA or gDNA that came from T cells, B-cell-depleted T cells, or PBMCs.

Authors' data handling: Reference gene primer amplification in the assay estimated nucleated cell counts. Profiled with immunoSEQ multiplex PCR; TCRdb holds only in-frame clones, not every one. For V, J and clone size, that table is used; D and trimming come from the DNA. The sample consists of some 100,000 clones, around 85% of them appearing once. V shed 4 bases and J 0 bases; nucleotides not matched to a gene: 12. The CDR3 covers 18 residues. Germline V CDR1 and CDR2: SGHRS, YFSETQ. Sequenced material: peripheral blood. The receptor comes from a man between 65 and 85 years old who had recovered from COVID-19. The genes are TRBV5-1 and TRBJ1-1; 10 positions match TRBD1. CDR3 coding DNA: TGCGCCAGCAGCACTCGACTCCGACAGGGGGCCATGAACACTGAAGCTTTCTTT. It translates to CASSTRLRQGAMNTEAFF.